This record covers a single T cell receptor beta chain. Its matching antigen is unknown. This specimen comes from a study of glioma-infiltrating T cells. Amplification of TCR alpha and beta CDR3 regions from RNA used iRepertoire nested multiplex PCR. One-step reverse transcription and amplification started from roughly 100-400 ng of tissue mRNA or PBMC total RNA. TCRdb used MiXCR to reprocess the multiplex PCR reads, holding one entry per CDR3 protein. Here the sample spans about 110,000 distinct CDR3 sequences, less than 30% being singletons. V lost 5 bases and J lost 3; bases outside the gene matches: 6. This CDR3 is built from 15 residues. From germline, CDR1 is MNHEY and CDR2 SMNVEV (reference sequence). Study-wide findings and caveats: Non-neoplastic patients had below-expected tissue-blood divergence, while all gliomas exceeded expectation. CDR3 overlap between tissue and blood was very small.

The chain uses TRBV27 and TRBJ2-3; 9 bases align to TRBD1. The TCR comes from a human donor with low-grade glioma or glioblastoma, undergoing nonglioma brain surgery, or in good health (not recorded which). Material for sequencing was glioma tissue, nonneoplastic brain tissue, or PBMCs (not recorded which). CDR3 nucleotides: TGTGCCAGCAGTCCCCGGACAGGGGCGACAGATACGCAGTATTTT. Its translation: CASSPRTGATDTQYF.